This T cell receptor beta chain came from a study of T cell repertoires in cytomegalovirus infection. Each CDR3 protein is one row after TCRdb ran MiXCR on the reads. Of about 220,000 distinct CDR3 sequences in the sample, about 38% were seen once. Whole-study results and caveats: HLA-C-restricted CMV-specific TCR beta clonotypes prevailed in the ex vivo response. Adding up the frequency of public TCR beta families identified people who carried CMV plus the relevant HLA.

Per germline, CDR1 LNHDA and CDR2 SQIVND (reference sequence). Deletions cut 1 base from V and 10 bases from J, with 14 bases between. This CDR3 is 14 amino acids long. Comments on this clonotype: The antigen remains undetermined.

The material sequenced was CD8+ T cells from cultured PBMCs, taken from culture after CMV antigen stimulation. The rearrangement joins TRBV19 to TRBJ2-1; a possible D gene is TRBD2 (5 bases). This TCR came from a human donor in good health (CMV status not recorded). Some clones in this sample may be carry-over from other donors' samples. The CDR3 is CASSIVTTSGEQFF. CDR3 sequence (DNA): TGTGCCAGTAGTATAGTCACCACCTCGGGGGAGCAGTTCTTC.